This T cell receptor beta chain was identified during a study of radiation and T cells in renal cell carcinoma. Germline V CDR1 and CDR2: MGHRA, YSYEKL. The trim removed 4 bases at V and 8 bases at J, leaving 5 bases unmatched. The CDR3 spans 14 residues. Study-level points and caveats: Top tumor clonotypes rose in blood 2 weeks post-radiation, then contracted.

Of note for this clone: Its antigen is not known.

Clones were sequenced by immunoSEQ multiplex PCR, and TCRdb holds only the in-frame ones, with some missing. The table shows about 130,000 clones, with over 75% occurring only once. Time point denoted: baseline pretreatment blood. Sample treatment: 15 Gy SBRT to primary tumor, nephrectomy 4 weeks later. The chain carries TRBV4-1 and TRBJ1-6, with 7 nucleotides matching TRBD1. The sequencing used blood, collected from a patient whose treatment included radiotherapy and nephrectomy. The sequence came from a woman aged 45-60 years with renal cell carcinoma. For the CDR3, the DNA is TGCGCCAGCAGCCCCCGGGACAGAGATTCACCCCTCCACTTT. Residues: CASSPRDRDSPLHF.